The subject of this entry is one T cell receptor beta chain. Germline V gives CDR1 LNHDA, CDR2 SQIVND (reference sequence). The trim removed 1 base at V and 3 bases at J, leaving 5 bases unmatched. CDR3 length equals 16 residues. The PCR employed 60 Vbeta primers together with 13 Jbeta primers. Clones were sequenced by immunoSEQ multiplex PCR, and TCRdb holds only the in-frame ones, with some missing. The sample has tens of thousands of clones, 80% seen once. The data belong to a study of cytomegalovirus exposure and HLA in healthy donors. The material sequenced was PBMCs. The chain links TRBV19 to TRBJ2-2; 7 bases align to TRBD2. The receptor's source is a woman aged 50 to 65 in good health and CMV-seropositive. The CDR3 nucleotides read TGTGCCAGTAGTATAGTTGGCGGGAGTCACACCGGGGAGCTGTTTTTT. This sequence encodes CASSIVGGSHTGELFF.